A selection of T cell receptor beta chains follows, all from one sample in a study of human T cells and chemical hapten exposure. TCRdb fed the RACE reads into MiXCR, producing one record per CDR3 protein. The data show about 160,000 distinct CDR3 sequences, with about a quarter seen just once and around 2.3% held by the top ten. This material consisted of whole blood, taken in connection with sensitization to the hapten diphenylcyclopropenone (DPC). The receptors originated from a woman aged 18-35 years with alopecia areata. Some clones in this sample may be carry-over from other donors' samples. The CDR3 runs from the conserved cysteine through the conserved F or W. Fields, in order: J gene, clone size, D gene, V gene, CDR3 protein, CDR3 DNA. D genes are given only for firm matches. Part of the rows lack a size; the others show once, few, many or a class for expanded clones.

TRBJ1-5 . . TRBV4-1 CASSQYDTGNQPQHF TGCGCCAGCAGCCAATACGACACCGGCAATCAGCCCCAGCATTTT
TRBJ1-6 . . TRBV12-3/TRBV12-4 CASGTGGSPLHF TGTGCCAGCGGTACAGGAGGGTCACCCCTCCACTTT
TRBJ2-4 . . TRBV6-5 CASSSPWKENIQYF TGTGCCAGCAGTTCCCCTTGGAAGGAAAACATTCAGTACTTC
TRBJ2-3 once . TRBV6-4 CASSDHGGGGDTQYF TGTGCCAGCAGTGACCACGGGGGCGGCGGAGATACGCAGTATTTT
TRBJ2-1 . TRBD2 TRBV12-3/TRBV12-4 CASSPHSGRENEQFF TGTGCCAGCAGTCCGCATAGCGGGAGAGAGAATGAGCAGTTCTTC
TRBJ2-1 . TRBD2 TRBV10-3 CAIRGLAGGNEQFF TGTGCCATCAGGGGACTAGCGGGGGGCAATGAGCAGTTCTTC
TRBJ1-5 . . TRBV6-5 CASSSLGNQPQHF TGTGCCAGCAGTTCCCTTGGCAATCAGCCCCAGCATTTT
TRBJ2-4 . . TRBV7-2 CASSFTGRVQNIQYF TGTGCCAGCAGCTTCACCGGCAGGGTCCAAAACATTCAGTACTTC
TRBJ1-1 . TRBD1 TRBV10-3 CAIAPDRGRGSTEAFF TGTGCCATAGCCCCGGACAGGGGGCGCGGGTCCACTGAAGCTTTCTTT
TRBJ2-5 . . TRBV20-1 CSARGRSQETQYF TGCAGTGCTAGAGGACGGTCCCAAGAGACCCAGTACTTC
TRBJ1-2 . . TRBV5-1 CASNRQDARGGYTF TGCGCCAGCAACCGACAGGACGCCAGAGGAGGCTACACCTTC
TRBJ2-1 few . TRBV28 CASSLFNNEQFF TGTGCCAGCAGTTTATTTAACAATGAGCAGTTCTTC
TRBJ1-2 . . TRBV20-1 CCAPPGGIDTF TGCTGTGCCCCACCCGGGGGTATCGACACCTTC
TRBJ2-7 . . TRBV4-3 CASSQGRERNEQYF TGCGCCAGCAGCCAAGGGAGGGAGAGGAACGAGCAGTACTTC
TRBJ2-1 many . TRBV20-1 CSARRGTSYNEQFF TGCAGTGCTAGGAGGGGAACCTCCTACAATGAGCAGTTCTTC
TRBJ2-7 few TRBD1 TRBV6-6 CASSKSGTEIF TGTGCCAGCAGTAAGTCCGGGACAGAAATATTC
TRBJ2-5 few . TRBV4-3 CASSQRPSGTQYF TGCGCCAGCAGCCAAAGACCTTCTGGGACCCAGTACTTC
TRBJ2-7 . . TRBV11-2 CASSYLNYEQYF TGTGCCAGCAGTTACCTAAACTACGAGCAGTACTTC
TRBJ2-3 . . TRBV7-2 CASSLATGRGFLYTQYF TGTGCCAGCAGCTTAGCGACAGGGCGGGGATTTTTATATACGCAGTATTTT
TRBJ2-7 few . TRBV28 CASGIPYEQYF TGTGCCAGCGGGATCCCCTACGAGCAGTACTTC
TRBJ2-7 . TRBD2 TRBV11-1 CASSLVIAGGISYEQYF TGTGCCAGCAGCTTAGTTATTGCGGGGGGAATCTCCTACGAGCAGTACTTC
TRBJ1-5 few TRBD1 TRBV5-1 CASSTGDNQPQHF TGCGCCAGCAGCACAGGGGACAATCAGCCCCAGCATTTT
TRBJ2-5 few TRBD1 TRBV5-1 CASSLGAGGKETQYF TGCGCCAGCAGCTTGGGAGCAGGGGGCAAAGAGACCCAGTACTTC
TRBJ1-2 few . TRBV24-1 CATSGGSYGYTF TGTGCCACTTCGGGAGGATCCTATGGCTACACCTTC
TRBJ1-2 few TRBD1 TRBV4-1 CASSQPRGGGGYTF TGCGCCAGCAGCCAACCCCGGGGAGGGGGCGGCTACACCTTC
TRBJ2-3 . TRBD1 TRBV12-3/TRBV12-4 CASRRRTGLDTQYF TGTGCCAGCAGGCGCCGGACAGGGCTGGATACGCAGTATTTT
TRBJ2-2 . . TRBV4-1 CASSPRGGRTGELFF TGCGCCAGCAGCCCTAGGGGGGGGCGCACCGGGGAGCTGTTTTTT
TRBJ2-1 few . TRBV25-1 CASRDHGGPEQFF TGTGCCAGCAGGGACCATGGGGGGCCTGAGCAGTTCTTC
TRBJ1-2 few . TRBV20-1 CSANQDLYGYTF TGCAGTGCTAACCAGGATCTTTATGGCTACACCTTC
TRBJ1-1 few TRBD1 TRBV7-2 CASSLAARQGTPEAFF TGTGCCAGCAGCTTAGCAGCGCGACAGGGGACCCCTGAAGCTTTCTTT
TRBJ2-1 . TRBD1 TRBV4-1 CASSPDRGYNEQFF TGCGCCAGCAGCCCTGACAGGGGCTACAATGAGCAGTTCTTC
TRBJ2-1 few TRBD2 TRBV29-1 CSVEGPVAASGIAYNEQFF TGCAGCGTTGAGGGGCCAGTCGCCGCTAGCGGAATAGCTTACAATGAGCAGTTCTTC
TRBJ2-3 . . TRBV20-1 CSAYTGGLTRTDTRYF TGCAGTGCTTACACCGGCGGACTCACGAGGACAGATACGCGGTATTTT
TRBJ2-1 . . TRBV20-1 CSGVGGSYNEQFF TGCAGTGGGGTGGGGGGATCCTACAATGAGCAGTTCTTC
TRBJ2-3 . . TRBV29-1 CSGMDSTDTQYF TGCAGCGGGATGGACAGCACAGATACGCAGTATTTT
TRBJ2-7 . . TRBV5-1 CASSLVSGSSEQYF TGCGCCAGCAGCTTGGTTTCTGGGAGTTCCGAGCAGTACTTC
TRBJ2-2 . . TRBV7-9 CAISTRDGSWRVNTGELFF TGTGCCATTTCGACCCGGGACGGATCCTGGCGTGTGAACACCGGGGAGCTGTTTTTT
TRBJ1-4 . . TRBV29-1 CSVYTDGRLFF TGCAGCGTATACACCGACGGAAGACTGTTTTTT
TRBJ2-7 . TRBD1 TRBV12-3/TRBV12-4 CASSLGHPGQGYEQYF TGTGCCAGCAGTTTGGGACACCCGGGACAGGGCTACGAGCAGTACTTC
TRBJ2-3 many TRBD2 TRBV24-1 CATSDMREGGTDTQYF TGTGCCACCAGTGATATGCGGGAGGGGGGCACAGATACGCAGTATTTT
TRBJ1-1 . . TRBV7-9 CASSLAGRDTEAFF TGTGCCAGCAGCTTAGCGGGCAGGGACACTGAAGCTTTCTTT
TRBJ1-6 . . TRBV27 CASSLSRPGPYNSPLHF TGTGCCAGCAGTTTATCGAGGCCAGGGCCCTATAATTCACCCCTCCACTTT
TRBJ2-1 few TRBD2 TRBV9 CASSVSGTSVNEQFF TGTGCCAGCAGCGTATCCGGGACTAGCGTAAATGAGCAGTTCTTC
TRBJ2-7 . . TRBV6-2/TRBV6-3 CASSSGAPSSYEQYF TGTGCCAGCAGCTCAGGGGCCCCAAGCTCCTACGAGCAGTACTTC